The 30 T cell receptor beta chains presented below share a single source sample, sequenced in a study of shared clonotypes between healthy human individuals. TCRdb keeps only in-frame clones here, not all; method: immunoSEQ multiplex PCR. Counted here are roughly 1,500,000 clones, approximately 98% occurring once; the ten biggest clones make up about 0.42%. The sequenced material came from naive CD4+ T cells sorted from blood. Specified subset: CD45RA+ positively selected. The receptors were sampled from a young man in good health.

The CDR3 DNA follows: TGTGCCAGCGCTAGCGGGAGTGGGGAGACCCAGTACTTC. This encodes CASASGSGETQYF. V usage is TRBV9 and J usage is TRBJ2-5, with 10 nucleotides matching TRBD2. The CDR3 consists of 13 residues. CDR1 and CDR2 from the germline V gene are SGDLS and YYNGEE. Trimming at V came to 7 bases and at J to 5 bases, leaving 5 bases not matched to a gene.

The gene calls are TRBV25-1 and TRBJ2-7, with 9 nucleotides matching TRBD1. Trimming removed 4 bases from V and 2 bases from J; junction bases left unmatched: 3. The CDR3 consists of 14 residues. Germline V CDR1 and CDR2: MGHDK, SYGVNS. The CDR3 protein is CASSADRGTYEQYF. The DNA of the CDR3 is TGTGCCAGCAGTGCGGACAGGGGAACCTACGAGCAGTACTTC.

The J gene is TRBJ2-7, the V gene TRBV6-5, with TRBD2 as a possible D gene (5 bases). CDR3 size: 16 residues. V lost 0 bases to trimming and J lost 2 bases, with 14 bases between them. The germline gives CDR1 MNHEY, CDR2 SVGAGI. CDR3 region: CASSYSSISGAYEQYF. The CDR3 DNA follows: TGTGCCAGCAGTTACTCGTCAATCAGCGGAGCCTACGAGCAGTACTTC.

This chain links TRBV9 with TRBJ2-1; no reliable D call. With 0 bases removed from V and 5 bases from J, the gap between germline ends came to 9 bases. The CDR3 extends over 14 amino acids. The germline CDR1 and CDR2 sequences are SGDLS and YYNGEE. In DNA form, the CDR3 reads TGTGCCAGCAGCGTAGAGTATCTCCACAATGAGCAGTTCTTC. It is translated as CASSVEYLHNEQFF.

This clone appeared a single time. The V call is TRBV2, the J call TRBJ2-3; maybe TRBD2 (5 bases). V lost 4 bases and J 8 bases, leaving 10 bases between the germline ends. This CDR3 contains 12 residues. Germline CDR1 is SNHLY and CDR2 is FYNNEI. CDR3 DNA: TGTGCCAGCAGTGTAGCGCACGGTACGCAGTATTTT. This codes for CASSVAHGTQYF. The full variable domain, its missing parts supplied by reference TRBV2 and TRBJ2-3, is EPEVTQTPSHQVTQMGQEVILRCVPISNHLYFYWYRQILGQKVEFLVSFYNNEISEKSEIFDDQFSVERPDGSNFTLKIRSTKLEDSAMYFCASSVAHGTQYFGPGTRLTVL.

V and J are TRBV5-1 and TRBJ2-3, with a tentative D call TRBD1 (5 bases). The V and J ends lost 4 bases and 3 bases respectively, with 18 bases between them. The CDR3 totals 16 residues. The V gene's germline CDR1 is SGHRS and CDR2 YFSETQ. CDR3 residues: CASSPVIPPGTDTQYF. For the CDR3, the DNA is TGCGCCAGCAGCCCGGTGATCCCCCCAGGGACAGATACGCAGTATTTT.

This rearrangement joins TRBV28 to TRBJ1-1; D is ambiguous. From germline, CDR1 is MDHEN and CDR2 SYDVKM. Trimming left V 7 bases short and J 0 bases short, with 3 bases between. CDR3 length: 11 residues. This CDR3 is CASMVNTEAFF. The CDR3 DNA is TGTGCCAGCATGGTGAACACTGAAGCTTTCTTT.

The J gene is TRBJ2-7, the V gene TRBV29-1; D tentatively fits TRBD1 or TRBD2 (5 bases each). Trimming stripped 7 bases from V and 5 bases from J, with 15 bases between. Germline CDR1 and CDR2: SQVTM and ANQGSEA. The CDR3 is made up of 12 amino acids. This chain's CDR3 is CSASPGIHEQYF. The DNA of the CDR3 is TGCAGCGCTAGCCCAGGGATCCACGAGCAGTACTTC.

This clone was detected only once. This chain joins TRBV7-9 and TRBJ2-4, with D possibly being TRBD2 (5 bases). Germline V CDR1 and CDR2: SEHNR, FQNEAQ (reference sequence). The germline V and J ends were trimmed by 5 bases and 3 bases, with 11 bases remaining between them. There are 14 residues in the CDR3. DNA of the CDR3: TGTGCCAGCAGCCCGGGGAAGGGCAAAAACATTCAGTACTTC. Its translation: CASSPGKGKNIQYF.

The chain has TRBV6-5 and TRBJ1-5, with no clear D. The CDR3 loop spans 16 amino acids. The V and J ends lost 3 bases and 0 bases respectively, with 12 bases between them. Germline loops: CDR1 MNHEY, CDR2 SVGAGI. CDR3 nucleotides: TGTGCCAGCAGTTATAAGGGCCCTTATAGCAATCAGCCCCAGCATTTT. It codes for CASSYKGPYSNQPQHF.

The CDR3 nucleotides are TGTGCCAGCAGCTTGTTAGGTTGGAACACCGGGGAGCTGTTTTTT. It translates to CASSLLGWNTGELFF. The rearrangement links TRBV5-8 to TRBJ2-2; D gene ambiguous. This CDR3 region has 15 residues. Germline V lookup: CDR1 SGHTS, CDR2 YDEGEE. Trimming shortened V by 1 base and J by 1 base, and 8 bases separated the two germline ends.

The CDR3 DNA is TGTGCCAGCTCACCTTTGGGCGACAAGACCCAGTACTTC. Amino acid sequence: CASSPLGDKTQYF. The genes are TRBV18 and TRBJ2-5; D gene unclear. Trimming removed 3 bases at V and 6 bases at J, with 11 bases between. The CDR3 is 13 residues long. Germline CDR1 and CDR2: KGHSH and LQKENI.

As regards this clone: This same CDR3 is encoded by further DNA sequences in the sample. The J gene is TRBJ2-5, the V gene TRBV9; 8 positions match TRBD1. J gave up 4 bases and V 4 bases, and 0 bases lay outside the gene matches. The CDR3 has 12 residues. Germline CDR1 reads SGDLS; CDR2 reads YYNGEE. CDR3 sequence (DNA): TGTGCCAGCAGCACAGGGGGAGAGACCCAGTACTTC. Protein: CASSTGGETQYF.

The chain carries TRBV15 and TRBJ1-4; TRBD1 might be the D (6 bases). Germline loops: CDR1 LNHNV, CDR2 YYDKDF (reference sequence). V lost 8 bases and J 5 bases, leaving 12 bases between the germline ends. The CDR3 totals 13 residues. The CDR3 DNA is TGTGCCACCGGGAGGGGGGTAAATGAAAAACTGTTTTTT. This encodes CATGRGVNEKLFF. Supplemented by reference TRBV15 and TRBJ1-4, the full variable domain reads DAMVIQNPRYQVTQFGKPVTLSCSQTLNHNVMYWYQQKSSQAPKLLFHYYDKDFNNEADTPDNFQSRRPNTSFCFLDIRSPGLGDTAMYLCATGRGVNEKLFFGSGTQLSVL.

This sequence joins TRBV9 and TRBJ2-3, with D unresolved. The V gene's germline CDR1 is SGDLS and CDR2 YYNGEE. The CDR3 contains 16 residues. V lost 1 base to trimming and J lost 2 bases, with 14 bases between them. The CDR3 is CASSVNPGSNTDTQYF. CDR3 coding DNA: TGTGCCAGCAGCGTAAACCCCGGGTCGAACACAGATACGCAGTATTTT.

This sequence joins TRBV5-1 and TRBJ2-3; D not certain. Trimming left V 1 base short and J 5 bases short, with 11 bases between. CDR3 length: 14 amino acids. CDR1 SGHRS and CDR2 YFSETQ come from the germline V gene. The DNA for the CDR3 is TGCGCCAGCAGCTTGACTAAATTGATAGATACGCAGTATTTT. Its translation is CASSLTKLIDTQYF.

The chain is built from TRBV30 and TRBJ2-1, with no clear D. The CDR3 has 15 residues. The germline CDR1 and CDR2 sequences are GTSNPN and SVGIG (reference sequence). Between the trimmed V and J ends, which lost 0 bases and 0 bases, there was a span of 9 bases. Here the CDR3 DNA reads TGTGCCTGGAGTGTACCCCCGAGCTCCTACAATGAGCAGTTCTTC. It translates to CAWSVPPSSYNEQFF.

The chain recombines TRBV7-9 with TRBJ2-1; TRBD2 agrees at 14 bases. CDR1 is SEHNR and CDR2 is FQNEAQ in the germline V gene (reference sequence). The trim removed 5 bases at V and 5 bases at J, leaving 11 bases unmatched. The CDR3 loop spans 18 amino acids. The CDR3 reads CASSAGTSGSFVDNEQFF. The CDR3 nucleotides are TGTGCCAGCAGCGCCGGGACTAGCGGGAGTTTTGTGGACAATGAGCAGTTCTTC. Using reference TRBV7-9 and TRBJ2-1 for the parts outside the CDR3, the full variable domain is DTGVSQNPRHKITKRGQNVTFRCDPISEHNRLYWYRQTLGQGPEFLTYFQNEAQLEKSRLLSDRFSAERPKGSFSTLEIQRTEQGDSAMYLCASSAGTSGSFVDNEQFFGPGTRLTVL.

The rearrangement uses TRBV28 and TRBJ1-5; maybe TRBD1 (6 bases). V was pared by 5 bases and J by 7 bases, with 12 bases between. This CDR3 has 13 residues. Germline CDR1 reads MDHEN; CDR2 reads SYDVKM. This CDR3 is CASSPDRPQPQHF. CDR3 in DNA: TGTGCCAGCAGTCCCGACAGGCCACAGCCCCAGCATTTT. The full variable domain, rest sourced from reference TRBV28 and TRBJ1-5, is DVKVTQSSRYLVKRTGEKVFLECVQDMDHENMFWYRQDPGLGLRLIYFSYDVKMKEKGDIPEGYSVSREKKERFSLILESASTNQTSMYLCASSPDRPQPQHFGDGTRLSIL.

This rearrangement joins TRBV5-1 to TRBJ2-1, with 9 bases fitting TRBD2. The V and J ends lost 0 bases and 3 bases, in that order; junction bases with no gene match: 4. The CDR3 has 16 amino acids. Germline CDR1 and CDR2: SGHRS and YFSETQ. The CDR3 loop reads CASSLAASGNYNEQFF. CDR3 in DNA: TGCGCCAGCAGCTTGGCGGCTAGCGGGAACTACAATGAGCAGTTCTTC. Looking up the rest from reference TRBV5-1 and TRBJ2-1 gives the full variable domain: KAGVTQTPRYLIKTRGQQVTLSCSPISGHRSVSWYQQTPGQGLQFLFEYFSETQRNKGNFPGRFSGRQFSNSRSEMNVSTLELGDSALYLCASSLAASGNYNEQFFGPGTRLTVL.

The CDR3 nucleotides read TGTGCCAGCAGCCAAGGAGGGCAGAGCTTTAACTATGGCTACACCTTC. Its translation: CASSQGGQSFNYGYTF. The chain is built from TRBV6-6 and TRBJ1-2; no firm D call. In germline, CDR1 is MNHNY, CDR2 SVGAGI (reference sequence). Trimming left V 6 bases short and J 1 base short, with 18 bases between. The CDR3 sequence is 16 residues long.

This chain connects TRBV29-1 to TRBJ2-7; 10 bases are shared with TRBD2. The J segment lost 9 bases and the V segment lost 4 bases, leaving 6 bases of the junction unmatched. Germline V gene sequence: CDR1 SQVTM, CDR2 ANQGSEA. The CDR3 covers 12 residues. Here the CDR3 DNA reads TGCAGCGTTGGAAGTTCTAGCGGGAGGCAGTACTTC. As protein: CSVGSSSGRQYF.

The V gene is TRBV5-1, the J gene TRBJ2-1, with 9 nucleotides matching TRBD2. Germline lookup yields CDR1 SGHRS and CDR2 YFSETQ. The CDR3 runs to 15 residues. J gave up 6 bases and V 0 bases, and 4 bases lay outside the gene matches. The CDR3 nucleotides read TGCGCCAGCAGCTTGGGTAGCGGGAGCTCCAATGAGCAGTTCTTC. Translation gives CASSLGSGSSNEQFF.

The V call is TRBV11-2, the J call TRBJ1-1; D not resolved. This CDR3 contains 13 residues. Per germline, CDR1 SGHAT and CDR2 FQNNGV. Trimming pared 8 bases from V and 1 base from J, leaving 11 bases between. This CDR3 is CASLTQSNTEAFF. The CDR3 nucleotides are TGTGCCAGCCTAACGCAGTCGAACACTGAAGCTTTCTTT.

V gene TRBV18 combines with J gene TRBJ2-5; 7 bases align to TRBD1. Germline V gene lookup returns CDR1 KGHSH and CDR2 LQKENI. CDR3 length: 14 residues. V dropped 5 bases and J dropped 2; count of bases not matched to a gene: 5. As DNA, the CDR3 is TGTGCCAGCTCAACGACAGGGATTCAAGAGACCCAGTACTTC. It is translated as CASSTTGIQETQYF.

The V gene is TRBV5-5, the J gene TRBJ1-1; the D gene is possibly TRBD1 (6 bases). V dropped 5 bases and J dropped 14 bases, with 19 bases sitting between them. Per germline, CDR1 SGHKS and CDR2 YYEKEE (reference sequence). The CDR3 runs 12 residues. In nucleotides, the CDR3 is TGTGCCAGCAGTTACACCTTTCAGGGGTGGTTCTTT. Amino acid sequence: CASSYTFQGWFF.

V and J are TRBV18 and TRBJ1-2, with TRBD1 matching over 9 bases. The CDR3 is made up of 12 amino acids. Germline V gene data show CDR1 as KGHSH and CDR2 as LQKENI. V lost 5 bases, J lost 8 bases, and 3 bases stayed unmatched. This CDR3 is CASSGTGSGYTF. The CDR3 DNA reads TGTGCCAGCTCAGGGACAGGGAGCGGCTACACCTTC.

This clone was recorded once. This chain links TRBV28 with TRBJ2-7; 8 nucleotides match TRBD2. The CDR3 is 14 residues long. Per germline, CDR1 MDHEN and CDR2 SYDVKM. V lost 5 bases to trimming and J lost 3 bases; unmatched junction nucleotides: 6. CDR3 region: CASSVGLADYEQYF. CDR3 sequence (DNA): TGTGCCAGCAGTGTAGGACTAGCCGACTACGAGCAGTACTTC. The whole variable domain, remainder taken from reference TRBV28 and TRBJ2-7, is DVKVTQSSRYLVKRTGEKVFLECVQDMDHENMFWYRQDPGLGLRLIYFSYDVKMKEKGDIPEGYSVSREKKERFSLILESASTNQTSMYLCASSVGLADYEQYFGPGTRLTVT.

The chain couples TRBV19 to TRBJ2-5, with 9 bases lining up with TRBD1. The V gene's germline CDR1 is LNHDA and CDR2 SQIVND (reference sequence). This CDR3 comprises 16 residues. V gave up 3 bases and J gave up 5 bases; unmatched junction bases: 10. The CDR3 sequence is CASSMAGTGYRETQYF. The CDR3 region has the DNA TGTGCCAGTAGTATGGCCGGGACAGGGTATCGGGAGACCCAGTACTTC.

V usage is TRBV10-2 and J usage is TRBJ1-5; D is ambiguous. The V gene's germline CDR1 is WSHSY and CDR2 SAAADI. This CDR3 has 13 amino acids. Trimming shortened V by 7 bases and J by 1 base, and 8 bases separated the two germline ends. CDR3 sequence (DNA): TGCGCCAGCAAGGCAGGAAGCAATCAGCCCCAGCATTTT. Translation: CASKAGSNQPQHF.